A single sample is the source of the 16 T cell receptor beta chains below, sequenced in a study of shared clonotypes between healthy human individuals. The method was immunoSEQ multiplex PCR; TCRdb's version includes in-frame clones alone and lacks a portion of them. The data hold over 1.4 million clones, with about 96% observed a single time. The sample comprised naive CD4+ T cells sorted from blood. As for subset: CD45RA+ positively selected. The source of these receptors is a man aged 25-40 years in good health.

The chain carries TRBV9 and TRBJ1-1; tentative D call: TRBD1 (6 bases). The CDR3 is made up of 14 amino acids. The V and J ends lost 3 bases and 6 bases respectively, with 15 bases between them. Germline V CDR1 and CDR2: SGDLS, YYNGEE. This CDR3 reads CASSAAGVGPEAFF. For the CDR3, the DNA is TGTGCCAGCAGCGCGGCAGGGGTTGGGCCTGAAGCTTTCTTT.

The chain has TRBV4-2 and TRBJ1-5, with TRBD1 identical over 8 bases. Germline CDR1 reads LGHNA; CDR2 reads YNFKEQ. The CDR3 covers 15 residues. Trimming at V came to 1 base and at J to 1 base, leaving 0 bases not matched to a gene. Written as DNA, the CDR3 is TGTGCCAGCAGCCAAGGGACAGGGAGCAATCAGCCCCAGCATTTT. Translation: CASSQGTGSNQPQHF.

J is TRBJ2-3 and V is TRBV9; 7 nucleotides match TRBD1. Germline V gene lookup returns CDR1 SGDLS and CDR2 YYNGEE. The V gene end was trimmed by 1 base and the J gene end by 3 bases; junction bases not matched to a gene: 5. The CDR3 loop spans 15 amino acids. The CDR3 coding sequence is TGTGCCAGCAGCGTAAGGGGGCCGGGTACAGATACGCAGTATTTT. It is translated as CASSVRGPGTDTQYF. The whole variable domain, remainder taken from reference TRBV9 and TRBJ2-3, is DSGVTQTPKHLITATGQRVTLRCSPRSGDLSVYWYQQSLDQGLQFLIQYYNGEERAKGNILERFSAQQFPDLHSELNLSSLELGDSALYFCASSVRGPGTDTQYFGPGTRLTVL.

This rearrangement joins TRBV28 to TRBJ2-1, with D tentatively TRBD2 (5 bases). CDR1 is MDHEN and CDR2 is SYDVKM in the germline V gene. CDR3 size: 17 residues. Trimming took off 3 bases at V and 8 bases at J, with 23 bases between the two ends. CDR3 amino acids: CASSFIRPRGAPDEQFF. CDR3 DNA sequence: TGTGCCAGCAGTTTTATAAGGCCACGGGGAGCACCGGATGAGCAGTTCTTC.

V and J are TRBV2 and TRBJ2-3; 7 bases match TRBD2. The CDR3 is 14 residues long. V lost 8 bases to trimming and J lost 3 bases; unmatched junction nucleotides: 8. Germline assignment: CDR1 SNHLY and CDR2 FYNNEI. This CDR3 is CASGPGLKTDTQYF. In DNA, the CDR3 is TGTGCCAGCGGCCCGGGACTAAAAACAGATACGCAGTATTTT.

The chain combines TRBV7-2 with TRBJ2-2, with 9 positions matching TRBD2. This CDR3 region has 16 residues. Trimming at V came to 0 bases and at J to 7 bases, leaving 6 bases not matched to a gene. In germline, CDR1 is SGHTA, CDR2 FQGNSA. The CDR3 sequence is CASSLAASGTVGELFF. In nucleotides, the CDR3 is TGTGCCAGCAGCTTAGCGGCTAGCGGGACTGTCGGGGAGCTGTTTTTT.

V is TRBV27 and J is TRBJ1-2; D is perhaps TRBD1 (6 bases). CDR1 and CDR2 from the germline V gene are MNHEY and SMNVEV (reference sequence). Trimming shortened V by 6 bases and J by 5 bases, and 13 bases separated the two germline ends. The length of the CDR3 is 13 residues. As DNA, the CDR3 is TGTGCCAGCAGCCTCCTTAGGGGGTATGGCTACACCTTC. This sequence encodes CASSLLRGYGYTF.

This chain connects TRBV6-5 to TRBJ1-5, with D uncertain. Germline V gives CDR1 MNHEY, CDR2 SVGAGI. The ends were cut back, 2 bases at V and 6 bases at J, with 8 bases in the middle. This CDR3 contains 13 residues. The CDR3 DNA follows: TGTGCCAGCAGTTACGACCTAGTTCAGCCCCAGCATTTT. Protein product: CASSYDLVQPQHF.

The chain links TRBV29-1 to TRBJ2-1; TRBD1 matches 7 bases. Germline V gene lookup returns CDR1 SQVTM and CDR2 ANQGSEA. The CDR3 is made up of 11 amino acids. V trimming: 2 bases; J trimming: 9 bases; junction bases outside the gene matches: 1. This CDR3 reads CSVETGVEQFF. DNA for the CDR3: TGCAGCGTTGAAACAGGGGTTGAGCAGTTCTTC.

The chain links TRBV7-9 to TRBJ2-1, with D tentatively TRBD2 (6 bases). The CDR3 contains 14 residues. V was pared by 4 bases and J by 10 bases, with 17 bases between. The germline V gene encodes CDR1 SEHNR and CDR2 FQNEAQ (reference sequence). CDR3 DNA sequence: TGTGCCAGCAGCTCCCGCGGGTCCGGAGGGGAGCAGTTCTTC. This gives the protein CASSSRGSGGEQFF. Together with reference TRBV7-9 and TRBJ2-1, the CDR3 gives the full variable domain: DTGVSQNPRHKITKRGQNVTFRCDPISEHNRLYWYRQTLGQGPEFLTYFQNEAQLEKSRLLSDRFSAERPKGSFSTLEIQRTEQGDSAMYLCASSSRGSGGEQFFGPGTRLTVL.

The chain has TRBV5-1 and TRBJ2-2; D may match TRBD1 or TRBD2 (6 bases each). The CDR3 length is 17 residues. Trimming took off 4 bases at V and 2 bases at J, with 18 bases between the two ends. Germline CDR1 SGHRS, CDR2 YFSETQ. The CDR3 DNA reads TGCGCCAGCAGCCCGGCACGGGGGCGGCCTAACACCGGGGAGCTGTTTTTT. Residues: CASSPARGRPNTGELFF.

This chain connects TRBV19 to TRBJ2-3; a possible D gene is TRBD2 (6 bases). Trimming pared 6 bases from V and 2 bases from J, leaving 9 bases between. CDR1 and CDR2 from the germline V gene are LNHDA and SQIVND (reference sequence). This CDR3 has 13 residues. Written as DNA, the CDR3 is TGTGCCAGTAGGGGGAGGTCCACAGATACGCAGTATTTT. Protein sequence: CASRGRSTDTQYF. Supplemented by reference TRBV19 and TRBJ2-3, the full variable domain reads DGGITQSPKYLFRKEGQNVTLSCEQNLNHDAMYWYRQDPGQGLRLIYYSQIVNDFQKGDIAEGYSVSREKKESFPLTVTSAQKNPTAFYLCASRGRSTDTQYFGPGTRLTVL.

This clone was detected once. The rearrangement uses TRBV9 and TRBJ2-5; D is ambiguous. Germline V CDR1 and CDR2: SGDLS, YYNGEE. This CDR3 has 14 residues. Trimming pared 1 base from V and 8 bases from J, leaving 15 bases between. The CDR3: CASSVLDLPGTQYF. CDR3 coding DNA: TGTGCCAGCAGCGTATTGGACCTCCCAGGTACCCAGTACTTC.

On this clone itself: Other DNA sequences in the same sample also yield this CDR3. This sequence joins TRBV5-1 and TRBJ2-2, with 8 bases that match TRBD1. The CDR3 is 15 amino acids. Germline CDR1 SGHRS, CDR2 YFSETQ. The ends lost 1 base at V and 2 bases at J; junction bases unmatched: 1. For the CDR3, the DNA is TGCGCCAGCAGCTTGCAGGGGGCAAACACCGGGGAGCTGTTTTTT. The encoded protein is CASSLQGANTGELFF. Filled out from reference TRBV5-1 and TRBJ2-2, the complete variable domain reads KAGVTQTPRYLIKTRGQQVTLSCSPISGHRSVSWYQQTPGQGLQFLFEYFSETQRNKGNFPGRFSGRQFSNSRSEMNVSTLELGDSALYLCASSLQGANTGELFFGEGSRLTVL.

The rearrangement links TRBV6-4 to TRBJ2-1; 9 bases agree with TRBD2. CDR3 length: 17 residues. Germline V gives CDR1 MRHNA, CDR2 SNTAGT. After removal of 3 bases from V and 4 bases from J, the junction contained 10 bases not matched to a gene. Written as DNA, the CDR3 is TGTGCCAGCAGTGAAAGCGGTGCTAGCGGGACATACAATGAGCAGTTCTTC. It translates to CASSESGASGTYNEQFF.

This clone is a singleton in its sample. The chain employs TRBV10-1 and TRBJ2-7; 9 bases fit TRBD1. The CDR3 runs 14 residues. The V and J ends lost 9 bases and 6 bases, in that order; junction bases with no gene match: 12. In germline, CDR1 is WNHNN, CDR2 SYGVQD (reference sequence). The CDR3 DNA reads TGCGCCAGTAAAACCGGGACAGGGCCTCGCGAGCAGTACTTC. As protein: CASKTGTGPREQYF.